The 18 T cell receptor beta chains below were found in one sample sequenced in a study of vaccination effects on CD4 cells after COVID-19. Expansion with viral peptide pools was applied to antigen-specific CD4+ T cells by the ViraFEST assay prior to sequencing. Having been cultured for about 10 days, the cells underwent CD4+ T cell isolation. Having tested negative for nucleocapsid antibodies, the vaccine recipients showed no prior SARS-CoV-2 infection. These receptors' antigens are unknown. Clones were sequenced by immunoSEQ multiplex PCR, and TCRdb holds only the in-frame ones, with some missing. The repertoire holds roughly 60,000 clones, with approximately 70% as singletons. The sample here was CD4+ T cells from PBMCs cultured with SARS-CoV-2 spike peptides, taken before COVID-19 vaccination. The source of these receptors is a human donor who received a COVID-19 vaccine.

This chain uses TRBV19 with TRBJ2-1, with TRBD1 as a possible D gene (7 bases). The CDR3 consists of 14 residues. Germline loops: CDR1 LNHDA, CDR2 SQIVND (reference sequence). V lost 3 bases and J lost 7, with 13 bases in between. CDR3 amino acids: CASSIPQGRNEQFF. CDR3 nucleotides: TGTGCCAGTAGTATCCCACAGGGGAGGAATGAGCAGTTCTTC.

This clone was detected only a few times. V gene TRBV12-3 or TRBV12-4 combines with J gene TRBJ1-6; D is unresolved. The CDR3 spans 12 residues. Trimming pared 4 bases from V and 7 bases from J, leaving 5 bases between. As DNA, the CDR3 is TGTGCCAGCAGTTCCTCCAATTCACCCCTCCACTTT. Protein: CASSSSNSPLHF.

This clone was counted only a few times. DNA of the CDR3: TGCAGTGCTAGTACGCCAGGGGACCCCTCCGGGGAGCTGTTTTTT. Protein: CSASTPGDPSGELFF. The chain combines TRBV20-1 with TRBJ2-2; TRBD1 might be the D (6 bases). CDR1 is DFQATT, CDR2 SNEGSKA, per germline (reference sequence). The CDR3 has 15 amino acids. V lost 3 bases and J lost 6, with 17 bases in between.

This chain links TRBV18 with TRBJ1-4; D is undetermined. Germline values: CDR1 KGHSH, CDR2 LQKENI. This CDR3 contains 13 residues. Trimming cost V 5 bases and J 4 bases, with 8 bases left between them. CDR3 DNA sequence: TGTGCCAGCTCATCGGATGGTAATGAAAAACTGTTTTTT. This gives the protein CASSSDGNEKLFF.

The V gene is TRBV6-5, the J gene TRBJ2-7; tentatively, D is TRBD1 (5 bases). The CDR3 has 14 residues. V lost 0 bases and J lost 7, with 13 bases in between. Germline V gene lookup returns CDR1 MNHEY and CDR2 SVGAGI. For the CDR3, the DNA is TGTGCCAGCAGTTACTCGATGCCAGGGCGGGAGCAGTACTTC. Translated, it gives CASSYSMPGREQYF.

The CDR3 loop reads CASSQEGRYGYTF. The CDR3 coding sequence is TGCGCCAGCAGCCAAGAGGGCCGATATGGCTACACCTTC. The rearrangement uses TRBV4-1 and TRBJ1-2; D call uncertain. V lost 0 bases to trimming and J lost 5 bases, with 7 bases between them. The CDR3 consists of 13 residues. Germline CDR1 is MGHRA and CDR2 is YSYEKL.

The rearrangement uses TRBV3-1 (or the pseudogene TRBV3-2) and TRBJ2-5; possible D gene TRBD2, 6 bases. Germline loops: CDR1 LGHDT, CDR2 YNNKEL (reference sequence). CDR3 length equals 14 residues. Trimming pared 4 bases from V and 3 bases from J, leaving 12 bases between. DNA of the CDR3: TGTGCCAGCAGCCCCCCTTGGACTAAAGAGACCCAGTACTTC. It is translated as CASSPPWTKETQYF.

This clone was counted only a few times. This chain links TRBV4-2 with TRBJ2-1; 11 nucleotides agree with TRBD2. Germline-derived CDR1 and CDR2 are LGHNA and YNFKEQ. The CDR3 consists of 16 residues. With V trimmed by 4 bases and J by 4 bases, 6 bases remained unmatched. The CDR3 nucleotides read TGTGCCAGCAGCCTACTAGCGGGGGTAGCTTACAATGAGCAGTTCTTC. It yields the protein CASSLLAGVAYNEQFF.

V and J are TRBV11-1 and TRBJ1-1; D is ambiguous. Deletions cut 0 bases from V and 2 bases from J, with 7 bases between. Germline V lookup: CDR1 SGHAT, CDR2 FQDESV (reference sequence). This CDR3 has 14 amino acids. The CDR3: CASSLAGQNTEAFF. In DNA, the CDR3 is TGTGCCAGCAGCTTAGCAGGGCAAAACACTGAAGCTTTCTTT.

This clone appeared a few times. V is TRBV18 and J is TRBJ1-1; D not certain. Germline lookup yields CDR1 KGHSH and CDR2 LQKENI. The CDR3 is 11 amino acids. V was clipped by 2 bases and J by 4 bases, with 2 bases between them. The CDR3 protein is CASSPFTEAFF. The CDR3 DNA sequence: TGTGCCAGCTCACCATTCACTGAAGCTTTCTTT.

This sequence joins TRBV19 and TRBJ1-2; D is ambiguous. Per germline, CDR1 LNHDA and CDR2 SQIVND (reference sequence). V was trimmed by 6 bases and J by 2 bases, leaving 7 bases between them. The CDR3 runs 12 residues. As DNA, the CDR3 is TGTGCCAGTAGGACCGGGAACTATGGCTACACCTTC. Amino acid sequence: CASRTGNYGYTF.

A note on this clone: No DNA is shown, since the ends of the CDR3 on it are uncertain; the CDR3 is the one TCRdb lists. J is TRBJ1-5 and V is TRBV30. The CDR3 spans 16 residues, counting both ends. The germline CDR1 and CDR2 sequences are GTSNPN and SVGIG (reference sequence). CDR3 in amino acids: CAWSVRRAPLNQPQHF.

The CDR3 DNA is TGTGCCAGTAGGTCAGGGACAGGGGGATTCAATGAGCAGTTCTTC. This encodes CASRSGTGGFNEQFF. The chain uses TRBV19 and TRBJ2-1; 11 bases match TRBD1. V lost 6 bases and J lost 6; bases outside the gene matches: 7. Germline values: CDR1 LNHDA, CDR2 SQIVND (reference sequence). The CDR3 is 15 residues long.

This chain connects TRBV2 to TRBJ2-5; perhaps TRBD1 as D (7 bases). This CDR3 spans 14 amino acids. Germline lookup yields CDR1 SNHLY and CDR2 FYNNEI. Trimming cost V 6 bases and J 2 bases, with 13 bases left between them. CDR3 DNA sequence: TGTGCCAGCAGGGGGGGACAGAAACAAGAGACCCAGTACTTC. Its translation is CASRGGQKQETQYF. Supplemented by reference TRBV2 and TRBJ2-5, the full variable domain reads EPEVTQTPSHQVTQMGQEVILRCVPISNHLYFYWYRQILGQKVEFLVSFYNNEISEKSEIFDDQFSVERPDGSNFTLKIRSTKLEDSAMYFCASRGGQKQETQYFGPGTRLLVL.

V usage is TRBV5-1 and J usage is TRBJ1-1, with D tentatively TRBD1 (6 bases). The germline V and J ends were trimmed by 0 bases and 5 bases, with 26 bases remaining between them. Germline V gene lookup returns CDR1 SGHRS and CDR2 YFSETQ. This CDR3 has 19 residues. As DNA, the CDR3 is TGCGCCAGCAGCTTGGGGTTCCGGGCCCCCGACAGGAGGGGTACTGAAGCTTTCTTT. The encoded protein is CASSLGFRAPDRRGTEAFF.

The chain has TRBV27 and TRBJ1-5; tentative D call: TRBD1 (6 bases). The CDR3 consists of 16 residues. The V gene lost 6 bases and the J gene lost 4 bases, with 19 bases spanning the gap. Germline CDR1 is MNHEY and CDR2 is SMNVEV (reference sequence). The CDR3 spells CASSPIDRLRNQPQHF. CDR3 DNA: TGTGCCAGCAGCCCAATCGACAGGCTGAGGAATCAGCCCCAGCATTTT.

The chain combines TRBV6-5 with TRBJ1-2; D is ambiguous. Trimming removed 0 bases from V and 3 bases from J, with 14 bases in between. Germline V gives CDR1 MNHEY, CDR2 SVGAGI. This CDR3 comprises 16 residues. CDR3 amino acids: CASSYSTLAGHYGYTF. The CDR3 bases are TGTGCCAGCAGTTACTCGACGCTGGCAGGCCACTATGGCTACACCTTC.

This clone was picked up a small number of times. The CDR3 region has the DNA TGTGCCAGCAGCTTGTGGGCCTACGAGCAGTACTTC. Translated: CASSLWAYEQYF. V gene TRBV5-6 combines with J gene TRBJ2-7; no definite D call. This CDR3 contains 12 residues. Germline-derived CDR1 and CDR2 are SGHDT and YYEEEE. V shed 1 base and J shed 2 bases, with 4 bases lying between them.